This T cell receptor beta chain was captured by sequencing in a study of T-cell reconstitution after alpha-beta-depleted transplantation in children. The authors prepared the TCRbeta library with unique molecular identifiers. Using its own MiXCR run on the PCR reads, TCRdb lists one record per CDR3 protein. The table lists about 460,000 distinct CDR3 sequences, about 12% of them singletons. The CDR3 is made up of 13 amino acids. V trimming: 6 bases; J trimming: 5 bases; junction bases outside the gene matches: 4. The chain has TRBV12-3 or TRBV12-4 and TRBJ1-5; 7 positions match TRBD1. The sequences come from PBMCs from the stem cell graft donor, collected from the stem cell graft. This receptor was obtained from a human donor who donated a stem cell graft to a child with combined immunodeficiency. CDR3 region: CASRQGVHQPQHF. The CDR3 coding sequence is TGTGCCAGCAGGCAGGGGGTTCATCAGCCCCAGCATTTT.